The present entry profiles one T cell receptor beta chain with its context. Antigen specificity is unknown. The data were taken from a study of T-cell memory formation after mild COVID-19. Study-wide background: Among the donors, TCR clusters were largely specific to each donor.

CDR3 size: 14 residues. Germline CDR1 reads DFQATT; CDR2 reads SNEGSKA (reference sequence). Trimming at V came to 0 bases and at J to 11 bases, leaving 10 bases not matched to a gene. TCRdb independently ran MiXCR on the 5' RACE reads; one entry per CDR3 protein. This table has 140,000 or so distinct CDR3 sequences, roughly a fifth appearing once. General study results and limits: Cross-reactive memory appears to have joined, as suggested by some responding clones showing up in pre-infection memory.

The rearrangement joins TRBV20-1 to TRBJ2-1, with TRBD1 matching over 7 bases. Material for sequencing was PBMCs or a T cell subset sorted from them (not recorded which). The TCR sequence derives from an adult woman who had mild COVID-19 (a few samples of this study predate the infection). Cell type and time point are not known. CDR3 in DNA: TGCAGTGCTAGAGATTTGGTGACAGGGAAAAAGCAGTTCTTC. Encoded protein: CSARDLVTGKKQFF.